The following is a T cell receptor beta chain sequence with its context. These data belong to a study of blood T cell repertoires in COVID-19. Study-level background: Donors in the United States, Italy and Spain gave samples during acute or convalescent COVID-19.

Assay used: immunoSEQ multiplex PCR; TCRdb lists only in-frame clones, some missing. Of 250,000 to 350,000 clones listed, roughly 90% are singletons. CDR3 length: 14 residues. V lost 4 bases and J 0 bases, leaving 10 bases between the germline ends. In germline, CDR1 is SGHRS, CDR2 YFSETQ. This chain uses TRBV5-1 with TRBJ1-1, with D tentatively TRBD1 (5 bases). The sequence was obtained from a woman younger than 45 with COVID-19, enrolled during active disease. The sequenced sample was peripheral blood. CDR3 nucleotide sequence: TGCGCCAGCAGCCCCAGGACAATGAACACTGAAGCTTTCTTT. It translates to CASSPRTMNTEAFF.